Only one count was recorded for the clone carrying this T cell receptor beta chain. Its antigen is currently unknown. This sample stems from a study of prognosis after radiotherapy for stage I lung cancer. Genomic DNA provided the template from which TCR beta CDR3 was amplified by two-round multiplex PCR. Initially, in first-round PCR, primers specific to each TRBV and TRBJ gene were used. TCRdb used MiXCR to reprocess the multiplex PCR reads, holding one entry per CDR3 protein. The table includes around 26,000 distinct CDR3 sequences, roughly 50% detected once. Every member of the patient group was node-negative on CT and PET/CT (none had prior chemotherapy, radiotherapy or other malignancies). Study results and limitations: In patients receiving stereotactic body radiation therapy, unique TCR clone counts fell afterward, median roughly 10,000 versus 7,000.

V dropped 3 bases and J dropped 6; count of bases not matched to a gene: 17. The CDR3 extends over 19 amino acids. The germline V gene has CDR1 MNHEY and CDR2 SMNVEV (reference sequence). V gene TRBV27 combines with J gene TRBJ1-5; 10 bases agree with TRBD1. The TCR originated in a donor aged 50 or older with non-small cell lung cancer. This sample comprised PBMCs, obtained before or after stereotactic body radiation therapy (not recorded which). CDR3 sequence (DNA): TGTGCCAGCAGTTTGTTCTGGGACAGGGGAATGACGATGACTCAGCCCCAGCATTTT. Amino acids: CASSLFWDRGMTMTQPQHF.